These T cell receptor beta chains were read from a single sample in a study of shared clonotypes between healthy human individuals. Generated by immunoSEQ multiplex PCR, the TCRdb table keeps only in-frame clones and is missing some. Altogether 950,000 to 1,200,000 clones are present, approximately 80% being singletons, with the ten largest covering 0.89%. The sequenced sample was memory CD4+ T cells from PBMCs. Receptors were obtained from a man in his late teens or twenties in good health. Some clones in this sample may be carry-over from other donors' samples. The conserved cysteine and the conserved F or W are not part of the CDR3 here. Size is stated for part of the rows, as once, few or many counts, or as a class when the clone is expanded.

j_call	clone_size	v_call	cdr3_aa
TRBJ1-5	once	TRBV15	ATSRDQGYNQPQH
TRBJ1-1	-	TRBV29-1	SVEGFPRVNTEAF
TRBJ2-1	-	TRBV11-3	ASSSGGSRYEQF
TRBJ2-1	-	TRBV18	ASPSSSGRNEQF
TRBJ1-1	-	TRBV19	ASSVRINTEAF
TRBJ2-5	-	TRBV5-1	ASSLLPGGETQY
TRBJ2-3	-	TRBV5-1	ASSWVTSGIPTDTQY
TRBJ1-3	-	TRBV18	ASSPPGGGNTIY
TRBJ2-3	-	TRBV18	ASSPRTGTDTQY
TRBJ2-7	-	TRBV29-1	SVESITYEQY
TRBJ2-2	-	TRBV11-2	ASSLERTGELF
TRBJ2-7	-	TRBV14	ASSPMGVLSYEQY
TRBJ2-7	-	TRBV5-6	ASSFWRQNYEQY
TRBJ1-2	few	TRBV7-2	ASSPLPYGYT
TRBJ1-6	-	TRBV30	AWPNSPLH
TRBJ1-4	-	TRBV5-1	ASSLGGATNEKLF
TRBJ1-1	-	TRBV7-8	ASSQTGFGEAF
TRBJ2-1	-	TRBV2	ASKAAAYNEQF
TRBJ1-1	-	TRBV7-3	ASSPNGDTEAF
TRBJ2-7	few	TRBV5-1	ASSFVGDEQY
TRBJ2-1	-	TRBV5-4	ASSFGLASNNEQF
TRBJ2-7	-	TRBV5-1	ASSFDGGLAGGNEQY